Shown below are 15 T cell receptor beta chains from a single sample sequenced in a study of early T cells in non-severe SARS-CoV-2 infection. TCRdb fed the 5' RACE reads into MiXCR, producing one record per CDR3 protein. The repertoire has 97,000 or so distinct CDR3 sequences, approximately 10% of them found once; the top ten carry roughly 5%. The material was whole blood, obtained at baseline. The source is an adult who was a healthcare worker with PCR-confirmed SARS-CoV-2 infection or an uninfected control (not recorded which).

Only a few counts were recorded for this clonotype. This chain connects TRBV7-2 to TRBJ2-4; 7 positions agree with TRBD1. CDR1 SGHTA and CDR2 FQGNSA come from the germline V gene. The length of the CDR3 is 14 residues. Germline trimming cut 5 bases from V and 6 bases from J; bases unmatched to any gene: 7. The CDR3 DNA reads TGTGCCAGCAGCCTCCGGACAGGTGGAAACATTCAGTACTTC. Protein product: CASSLRTGGNIQYF. The full variable domain, with the rest looked up from reference TRBV7-2 and TRBJ2-4, is GAGVSQSPSNKVTEKGKDVELRCDPISGHTALYWYRQSLGQGLEFLIYFQGNSAPDKSGLPSDRFSAERTGGSVSTLTIQRTQQEDSAVYLCASSLRTGGNIQYFGAGTRLSVL.

V usage is TRBV6-6 and J usage is TRBJ2-7; D is unresolved. Per the germline V gene, CDR1 is MNHNY and CDR2 is SVGAGI (reference sequence). CDR3 size: 14 residues. V was shortened by 4 bases and J by 0 bases, with 10 bases between the two germline ends. CDR3: CASSFSPSSYEQYF. The CDR3 DNA is TGTGCCAGCAGTTTTTCCCCCAGCTCCTACGAGCAGTACTTC.

The sample holds a few counts of this clonotype. This chain connects TRBV5-1 to TRBJ2-2; 9 bases are shared with TRBD2. CDR3 length: 16 amino acids. Germline-derived CDR1 and CDR2 are SGHRS and YFSETQ. The trim removed 2 bases at V and 3 bases at J, leaving 5 bases unmatched. DNA for the CDR3: TGCGCCAGCAGCTTCGTAGGGACTAGCCACACCGGGGAGCTGTTTTTT. Its translation is CASSFVGTSHTGELFF.

The genes are TRBV6-5 and TRBJ2-1, with 8 bases lining up with TRBD1. Germline CDR1 is MNHEY and CDR2 is SVGAGI. V was clipped by 6 bases and J by 7 bases; unmatched bases: 5. This CDR3 contains 13 residues. The CDR3 nucleotides read TGTGCCAGCAGGGACAGGGATCGAAATGAGCAGTTCTTC. It codes for CASRDRDRNEQFF.

This clonotype showed up many times. The chain has TRBV11-2 and TRBJ1-6, with D possibly TRBD1 on 5 matching bases. The CDR3 sequence is 12 residues long. From germline, CDR1 is SGHAT and CDR2 FQNNGV. V dropped 5 bases and J dropped 8 bases, with 7 bases sitting between them. The CDR3 region is CASSKQDSPLHF. The CDR3 region has the DNA TGTGCCAGCAGCAAACAGGATTCACCCCTCCACTTT. The whole variable domain, filled in from reference TRBV11-2 and TRBJ1-6, reads EAGVAQSPRYKIIEKRQSVAFWCNPISGHATLYWYQQILGQGPKLLIQFQNNGVVDDSQLPKDRFSAERLKGVDSTLKIQPAKLEDSAVYLCASSKQDSPLHFGNGTRLTVT.

The V call is TRBV5-1, the J call TRBJ1-1; 8 bases are a match to TRBD1. The CDR3 extends over 14 amino acids. Germline V CDR1 and CDR2: SGHRS, YFSETQ. J gave up 7 bases and V 3 bases, and 8 bases lay outside the gene matches. CDR3 sequence reads: CASSSQATGDEAFF. CDR3 nucleotides: TGCGCCAGCAGCTCCCAGGCGACAGGGGATGAAGCTTTCTTT.

V gene TRBV27 combines with J gene TRBJ2-7; 9 nucleotides line up with TRBD1. CDR1 is MNHEY and CDR2 is SMNVEV in the germline V gene (reference sequence). Trimming at V came to 4 bases and at J to 7 bases, leaving 5 bases not matched to a gene. CDR3 length equals 13 residues. CDR3 bases: TGTGCCAGCAGTTGGACAGGGGCGGCGGAGCAGTACTTC. Its translation: CASSWTGAAEQYF.

The sample holds a few counts of this clonotype. The rearrangement joins TRBV19 to TRBJ2-3; 7 positions agree with TRBD1. Germline lookup yields CDR1 LNHDA and CDR2 SQIVND (reference sequence). Germline trimming cut 7 bases from V and 6 bases from J; bases unmatched to any gene: 10. The CDR3 covers 14 residues. CDR3 in amino acids: CASTPGGPVDTQYF. In nucleotides, the CDR3 is TGTGCCAGTACTCCAGGGGGACCGGTTGATACGCAGTATTTT. The entire variable domain, with the rest obtained from reference TRBV19 and TRBJ2-3, is as follows: DGGITQSPKYLFRKEGQNVTLSCEQNLNHDAMYWYRQDPGQGLRLIYYSQIVNDFQKGDIAEGYSVSREKKESFPLTVTSAQKNPTAFYLCASTPGGPVDTQYFGPGTRLTVL.

This chain joins TRBV3-1 and TRBJ1-6; no firm D call. This CDR3 has 14 amino acids. V lost 4 bases and J lost 1, with 5 bases in between. From germline, CDR1 is LGHDT and CDR2 YNNKEL (reference sequence). CDR3 residues: CASSLPSYNSPLHF. The DNA of the CDR3 is TGTGCCAGCAGCCTCCCTTCCTATAATTCACCCCTCCACTTT. The full variable domain, in which reference TRBV3-1 and TRBJ1-6 provide the parts outside the CDR3, is DTAVSQTPKYLVTQMGNDKSIKCEQNLGHDTMYWYKQDSKKFLKIMFSYNNKELIINETVPNRFSPKSPDKAHLNLHINSLELGDSAVYFCASSLPSYNSPLHFGNGTRLTVT.

This clonotype has a count of ten or more. Sequence at one end of the junction differs from germline and may be a read error. The chain combines TRBV12-3 or TRBV12-4 with TRBJ1-1; TRBD1 aligns across 7 bases. This CDR3 is 15 amino acids long. Here the CDR3 reads CASRPRSQGSTEVFF. The CDR3 nucleotides read TGTGCCAGCAGGCCAAGATCACAGGGGAGCACTGAAGTTTTCTTT.

This clonotype was seen ten or more times. This CDR3 reads CASSPGEGEQYF. The CDR3 DNA reads TGTGCCAGCAGCCCAGGGGAGGGAGAGCAGTACTTC. The rearrangement uses TRBV7-8 and TRBJ2-7; TRBD2 might be the D (7 bases). The V gene's germline CDR1 is SGHVS and CDR2 FQNEAQ. V was shortened by 5 bases and J by 7 bases, with 12 bases between the two germline ends. The CDR3 runs 12 residues. Variable domain in full (rest from reference TRBV7-8 and TRBJ2-7): GAGVSQSPRYKVAKRGQDVALRCDPISGHVSLFWYQQALGQGPEFLTYFQNEAQLDKSGLPSDRFFAERPEGSVSTLKIQRTQQEDSAVYLCASSPGEGEQYFGPGTRLTVT.

This clonotype appeared a few times. V gene TRBV12-3 or TRBV12-4 combines with J gene TRBJ1-2; TRBD1 aligns across 7 bases. This CDR3 region has 13 residues. Germline trimming cut 2 bases from V and 3 bases from J; bases unmatched to any gene: 0. CDR3 in amino acids: CASSLQGDYGYTF. In nucleotides, the CDR3 is TGTGCCAGCAGTTTACAGGGGGACTATGGCTACACCTTC.

This clonotype was seen more than once but under ten times. V and J are TRBV10-3 and TRBJ2-1; 7 bases align to TRBD2. The CDR3 has 16 residues. J was trimmed by 1 base and V by 4 bases; bases with no gene match: 7. The germline V gene has CDR1 ENHRY and CDR2 SYGVKD. CDR3 bases: TGTGCCATCAGTGTCTCCCCTAGCGGTTCCTACAATGAGCAGTTCTTC. It translates to CAISVSPSGSYNEQFF.

This clonotype was seen repeatedly, ten times or more. V and J are TRBV19 and TRBJ2-7; TRBD1 matches 7 bases. V lost 0 bases to trimming and J lost 3 bases; unmatched junction nucleotides: 8. From germline, CDR1 is LNHDA and CDR2 SQIVND (reference sequence). The CDR3 totals 16 residues. The CDR3 spells CASSIDSGTDYYEQYF. The CDR3 DNA is TGTGCCAGTAGTATAGATTCTGGGACAGATTACTACGAGCAGTACTTC.

This clonotype was counted between two and nine times. The chain uses TRBV5-1 and TRBJ2-6; 9 bases map to TRBD2. The J segment lost 2 bases and the V segment lost 0 bases, leaving 6 bases of the junction unmatched. The CDR3 has 18 amino acids. Looked up from germline, CDR1 is SGHRS and CDR2 is YFSETQ. In DNA form, the CDR3 reads TGCGCCAGCAGCTTGGCCGGGCTAGCGGGGACTGGGGCCAACGTCCTGACTTTC. It encodes CASSLAGLAGTGANVLTF.